Listed below are T cell receptor beta chains from one sample, sequenced in a study of PD-L1 blockade in urothelial cancer. Sequenced by immunoSEQ multiplex PCR; TCRdb stores in-frame clones only, minus some. The table lists around 45,000 clones, about four fifths of them singletons. Here the sequenced sample was PBMCs, taken around atezolizumab (anti-PD-L1) treatment. These receptors all come from a man in his sixties with urothelial cancer. Both conserved end residues are part of each CDR3. Fields, in order: clone size, J gene, D gene, V gene, CDR3 DNA, CDR3 protein. The D gene is left open where the match is weak. Size tells how often a clone was seen (once, few, many) or the class of an expanded clone, and some rows leave it out.

clone size: .; J gene: TRBJ2-5; D gene: TRBD2; V gene: TRBV27; CDR3 DNA: TGTGCCAGCATGGGACTAGCGGGGGGGCAAGAGACCCAGTACTTC; CDR3 protein: CASMGLAGGQETQYF
clone size: once; J gene: TRBJ1-1; D gene: .; V gene: TRBV19; CDR3 DNA: TGTGCCAGTCGCGGGACGGTGAACACTGAAGCTTTCTTT; CDR3 protein: CASRGTVNTEAFF
clone size: .; J gene: TRBJ1-2; D gene: .; V gene: TRBV15; CDR3 DNA: TGTGCCACCAGCAGAGATTGGGGAGGGTACCGTAACTATGGCTACACCTTC; CDR3 protein: CATSRDWGGYRNYGYTF
clone size: .; J gene: TRBJ1-1; D gene: .; V gene: TRBV5-5; CDR3 DNA: TGTGCCAGCAGCCCCCAATTGACTGAAGCTTTCTTT; CDR3 protein: CASSPQLTEAFF
clone size: .; J gene: TRBJ2-1; D gene: .; V gene: TRBV11-3; CDR3 DNA: TGTGCCAGCAGCTTAGATCTCGTGCAGGGGCAGTTCTTC; CDR3 protein: CASSLDLVQGQFF
clone size: .; J gene: TRBJ1-4; D gene: TRBD1; V gene: TRBV7-8; CDR3 DNA: TGTGCCAGCAGCCTAAGAACCACCCGGACAGGGATCCGCGAAAAACTGTTTTTT; CDR3 protein: CASSLRTTRTGIREKLFF
clone size: .; J gene: TRBJ2-7; D gene: TRBD1; V gene: TRBV7-7; CDR3 DNA: TGTGCTAGCAGCTTAGACAGGGGCCACGAGCAGTACTTC; CDR3 protein: CASSLDRGHEQYF
clone size: once; J gene: TRBJ1-2; D gene: .; V gene: TRBV5-1; CDR3 DNA: TGCGCCAGCAGCACGGGACAAGCCTATGGCTACACCTTC; CDR3 protein: CASSTGQAYGYTF
clone size: .; J gene: TRBJ1-5; D gene: .; V gene: TRBV11-1; CDR3 DNA: TGTGCCAGCAGCTTAGAAGGGGGGGCGAGCAATCAGCCCCAGCATTTT; CDR3 protein: CASSLEGGASNQPQHF
clone size: .; J gene: TRBJ2-2; D gene: .; V gene: TRBV27; CDR3 DNA: TGTGCCAGCAGTTTCCGGGGGGCAGGCACCGGGGAGCTGTTTTTT; CDR3 protein: CASSFRGAGTGELFF
clone size: .; J gene: TRBJ2-5; D gene: .; V gene: TRBV30; CDR3 DNA: TGTGCCTGGAGTCCCGGGGGACAGCCTTTAGAGACCCAGTACTTC; CDR3 protein: CAWSPGGQPLETQYF
clone size: .; J gene: TRBJ2-6; D gene: TRBD2; V gene: TRBV13; CDR3 DNA: TGTGCCAGCAGCCGACCGGGACTAGCGGGGGGGCCTTCTGGGGCCAACGTCCTGACTTTC; CDR3 protein: CASSRPGLAGGPSGANVLTF
clone size: few; J gene: TRBJ1-2; D gene: TRBD1; V gene: TRBV5-1; CDR3 DNA: TGCGCCAGCAGCCCCCTAGGGTCTCAGGGGGGTGGCTACACCTTC; CDR3 protein: CASSPLGSQGGGYTF
clone size: few; J gene: TRBJ2-3; D gene: TRBD2; V gene: TRBV7-8; CDR3 DNA: TGTGCCAGCAGCTTAGAGGGGACTAGCGGGGTCACAGATACGCAGTATTTT; CDR3 protein: CASSLEGTSGVTDTQYF
clone size: .; J gene: TRBJ1-1; D gene: .; V gene: TRBV27; CDR3 DNA: TGTGCCAGCAGTTCAACGCCGACAGTCCAGAACACTGAAGCTTTCTTT; CDR3 protein: CASSSTPTVQNTEAFF
clone size: .; J gene: TRBJ1-1; D gene: .; V gene: TRBV19; CDR3 DNA: TGTGCCAGTAGTGCGGACAGCATGAACACTGAAGCTTTCTTT; CDR3 protein: CASSADSMNTEAFF
clone size: .; J gene: TRBJ1-5; D gene: TRBD1; V gene: TRBV19; CDR3 DNA: TGTGCCAGTAGTATCCCCGACAGGGGGCTTTTTCAGCCCCAGCATTTT; CDR3 protein: CASSIPDRGLFQPQHF
clone size: few; J gene: TRBJ1-2; D gene: .; V gene: TRBV29-1; CDR3 DNA: TGCAGCGTTGAAAGAGGGCAGGGGATAGAAGGCTACACCTTC; CDR3 protein: CSVERGQGIEGYTF
clone size: .; J gene: TRBJ1-4; D gene: TRBD1; V gene: TRBV5-1; CDR3 DNA: TGCGCCAGCAGCTACGGACAGGGGGAGAATGAAAAACTGTTTTTT; CDR3 protein: CASSYGQGENEKLFF
clone size: .; J gene: TRBJ2-3; D gene: .; V gene: TRBV2; CDR3 DNA: TGTGCCAGCAGTGAGGAGGCGGCAGATACGCAGTATTTT; CDR3 protein: CASSEEAADTQYF
clone size: .; J gene: TRBJ2-4; D gene: .; V gene: TRBV7-6; CDR3 DNA: TGTGCCAGCAGCTACTCAGGGGGGACGCTATACTTC; CDR3 protein: CASSYSGGTLYF
clone size: .; J gene: TRBJ2-1; D gene: TRBD2; V gene: TRBV7-9; CDR3 DNA: TGTGCCAGCAGCCCTACTAGCGGGGGTATCCATGAGCAGTTCTTC; CDR3 protein: CASSPTSGGIHEQFF
clone size: .; J gene: TRBJ2-1; D gene: TRBD1; V gene: TRBV28; CDR3 DNA: TGTGCCAGCAGTTCCGGACAGGGGGCACGGGAGCAGTTCTTC; CDR3 protein: CASSSGQGAREQFF
clone size: .; J gene: TRBJ2-7; D gene: TRBD2; V gene: TRBV28; CDR3 DNA: TGTGCCACCCAGACCGCGGGACTACGGGAGCAGTACTTC; CDR3 protein: CATQTAGLREQYF
clone size: .; J gene: TRBJ1-6; D gene: .; V gene: TRBV27; CDR3 DNA: TGTGCCAGCAGCTCCGGTGGGAGCTCCTATAATTCACCCCTCCACTTT; CDR3 protein: CASSSGGSSYNSPLHF
clone size: once; J gene: TRBJ2-7; D gene: TRBD1; V gene: TRBV5-1; CDR3 DNA: TGCGCCAGCAGCTCGGGACCGGACAGGTACGAGCAGTACTTC; CDR3 protein: CASSSGPDRYEQYF
clone size: .; J gene: TRBJ2-7; D gene: TRBD2; V gene: TRBV11-3; CDR3 DNA: TGTGCCAGCAGCCGGGGGGGGGACAACTACGAGCAGTACTTC; CDR3 protein: CASSRGGDNYEQYF
clone size: .; J gene: TRBJ1-4; D gene: .; V gene: TRBV28; CDR3 DNA: TGTGCCAGCAGGGCGGCAACTAATGAAAAACTGTTTTTT; CDR3 protein: CASRAATNEKLFF
clone size: .; J gene: TRBJ2-1; D gene: TRBD2; V gene: TRBV7-9; CDR3 DNA: TGTGCCAGCATGAGGGAGGGTGAGCAGTTCTTC; CDR3 protein: CASMREGEQFF
clone size: .; J gene: TRBJ1-2; D gene: TRBD1; V gene: TRBV2; CDR3 DNA: TGTGCCAGCAGTAAGGACAGGGATGGCTACACCTTC; CDR3 protein: CASSKDRDGYTF
clone size: .; J gene: TRBJ2-7; D gene: .; V gene: TRBV2; CDR3 DNA: TGTGCCAGCACCCTAGACAGGGAGCAGTACTTC; CDR3 protein: CASTLDREQYF
clone size: .; J gene: TRBJ1-5; D gene: .; V gene: TRBV4-1; CDR3 DNA: TGCGCCAGCAGCCTGGGGCGTCTGGGCAATCAGCCCCAGCATTTT; CDR3 protein: CASSLGRLGNQPQHF
clone size: .; J gene: TRBJ1-4; D gene: .; V gene: TRBV18; CDR3 DNA: TGTGCCAGCTCATCAACGGGGGAAAAACTGTTTTTT; CDR3 protein: CASSSTGEKLFF
clone size: .; J gene: TRBJ1-6; D gene: .; V gene: TRBV2; CDR3 DNA: TGTGCCAGCAGTGACGGGATGAGGGGGGGTGATTCACCCCTCCACTTT; CDR3 protein: CASSDGMRGGDSPLHF
clone size: .; J gene: TRBJ2-7; D gene: .; V gene: TRBV27; CDR3 DNA: TGTGCCAGCAGTTTAAGTTCAGGGCTCGAGCAGTACTTC; CDR3 protein: CASSLSSGLEQYF
clone size: .; J gene: TRBJ2-5; D gene: .; V gene: TRBV6-1; CDR3 DNA: TGTGCCAGCAGTGAACGGGGTCTCCAGACCCAGTACTTC; CDR3 protein: CASSERGLQTQYF
clone size: few; J gene: TRBJ1-3; D gene: .; V gene: TRBV30; CDR3 DNA: TGTGCCTGGCGAGGGATCAATTCTGGAAACACCATATATTTT; CDR3 protein: CAWRGINSGNTIYF
clone size: .; J gene: TRBJ2-1; D gene: TRBD1; V gene: TRBV15; CDR3 DNA: TGTGCCACTCGGGACAGGAGTTTCGACAATGAGCAGTTCTTC; CDR3 protein: CATRDRSFDNEQFF
clone size: .; J gene: TRBJ1-5; D gene: .; V gene: TRBV4-1; CDR3 DNA: TGCGCCAGCAGCCAAGGGACGGGAAGCAATCAGCCCCAGCATTTT; CDR3 protein: CASSQGTGSNQPQHF
clone size: .; J gene: TRBJ1-5; D gene: .; V gene: TRBV7-9; CDR3 DNA: TGTGCCAGCAGTCTGGACTTGGGCAATCAGCCCCAGCATTTT; CDR3 protein: CASSLDLGNQPQHF
clone size: .; J gene: TRBJ1-5; D gene: .; V gene: TRBV7-2; CDR3 DNA: TGTGCCAGCACTCAGGGGTTAAGCAATCAGCCCCAGCATTTT; CDR3 protein: CASTQGLSNQPQHF
clone size: .; J gene: TRBJ2-2; D gene: .; V gene: TRBV7-2; CDR3 DNA: TGTGCCAGCAGCTTAAAAGGCCGGGATGCCGGGGAGCTGTTTTTT; CDR3 protein: CASSLKGRDAGELFF